This TCR beta chain was retrieved from a study of T-cell reconstitution after alpha-beta-depleted transplantation in children. Study-wide results and caveats: A year post-transplant, T-cell counts and diversity derived mostly from newly produced T cells. Expanded graft clones, several hundred of them, were reportedly the source of alpha-beta T cells about two months after transplant.

The germline V and J ends were trimmed by 6 bases and 11 bases, with 16 bases remaining between them. This CDR3 has 11 amino acids. Germline lookup yields CDR1 DFQATT and CDR2 SNEGSKA (reference sequence). Comments on this clonotype: Its antigen remains unidentified.

Preparing the TCRbeta library involved the use of unique molecular identifiers. TCRdb called the PCR reads again in MiXCR, with one record for every CDR3 protein. The repertoire holds fewer than 700,000 distinct CDR3 sequences, with around 13% as singletons. The rearrangement uses TRBV20-1 and TRBJ1-1; a weak D match, TRBD1 (5 bases). This sequence originates from a male patient between 5 and 17 years old who had a stem cell transplant for acute myeloid leukemia, so the T cells may come from the graft donor. The source was PBMCs, mostly from graft donor cells, collected 360 days after TCRalphabeta/CD19-depleted stem cell transplant. CDR3 sequence reads: CSARKGWGAFF. CDR3 DNA sequence: TGCAGTGCCAGAAAAGGGTGGGGGGCTTTCTTT.